The 29 T cell receptor beta chains below all came from one sample that was sequenced in a study of identical twins. MiXCR, run by TCRdb on the 5' RACE reads, gives a single entry per CDR3 protein. This table holds some 630,000 distinct CDR3 sequences, roughly 7.2% found once. These same data were also listed under a study on yellow fever vaccine responses in identical twins.

Sequencing was performed on PBMCs. These receptors all stem from a woman in her late teens or twenties in good health.

On this clonotype itself: One end of the junction is discordant with germline, which a read error may explain. V is TRBV5-6 and J is TRBJ2-3; unclear D gene. There are 15 residues in the CDR3. CDR1 is SGHDT and CDR2 is YYEEEE in the germline V gene. The CDR3 is CASSLDPTVTVTQYF. The CDR3 DNA sequence: TGTGCCAGCAGCTTGGACCCAACTGTCACAGTTACGCAGTATTTT.

This clonotype was seen only a few times. The rearrangement uses TRBV28 and TRBJ1-2; no clear D gene. CDR1 MDHEN and CDR2 SYDVKM come from the germline V gene. This CDR3 has 11 residues. Trimming removed 7 bases at V and 9 bases at J, with 12 bases between. The CDR3 protein is CASNPDGSYTF. In DNA form, the CDR3 reads TGTGCCAGCAACCCCGACGGGAGCTACACCTTC.

The chain combines TRBV24-1 with TRBJ2-7, with D possibly TRBD1 on 5 matching bases. The length of the CDR3 is 13 residues. Germline-derived CDR1 and CDR2 are KGHDR and SFDVKD. V was pared by 2 bases and J by 7 bases, with 11 bases between. Here the CDR3 reads CATSDWAGREQYF. CDR3 coding DNA: TGTGCCACCAGTGATTGGGCAGGGCGGGAGCAGTACTTC.

The sample holds many counts of this clonotype. The J gene is TRBJ1-2, the V gene TRBV7-9; perhaps TRBD1 as D (6 bases). The CDR3 length is 15 residues. V dropped 4 bases and J dropped 2 bases, with 14 bases sitting between them. Germline V CDR1 and CDR2: SEHNR, FQNEAQ (reference sequence). In nucleotides, the CDR3 is TGTGCCAGCAGCTCCGCCGGGACAAAAAACTATGGCTACACCTTC. Protein product: CASSSAGTKNYGYTF.

In this sample, this clonotype turned up a few times. The chain links TRBV28 to TRBJ2-7; no firm D call. V lost 7 bases to trimming and J lost 2 bases, with 9 bases between them. The CDR3 is 12 residues long. Germline lookup yields CDR1 MDHEN and CDR2 SYDVKM. CDR3 sequence (DNA): TGTGCCAGCACGGGTAGCACCTACGAGCAGTACGTC. This encodes CASTGSTYEQYV.

This clonotype has ten or more counts. V usage is TRBV29-1 and J usage is TRBJ2-7, with D tentatively TRBD1 (6 bases). V was clipped by 7 bases and J by 3 bases, with 16 bases between them. The CDR3 is 13 amino acids. Germline CDR1 reads SQVTM; CDR2 reads ANQGSEA. Here the CDR3 DNA reads TGCAGCGCAAAAGGGACATCGGACTACGAGCAGTACTTC. This gives the protein CSAKGTSDYEQYF.

Only a few counts were recorded for this clonotype. J is TRBJ2-3 and V is TRBV7-9, with 8 bases that match TRBD1. There are 15 residues in the CDR3. Trimming cost V 4 bases and J 1 base; bases outside gene matches: 4. Germline V gene data show CDR1 as SEHNR and CDR2 as FQNEAQ (reference sequence). The DNA for the CDR3 is TGTGCCAGCAGCTGGCCGGGACAGGGCACAGATACGCAGTATTTT. Its protein is CASSWPGQGTDTQYF.

This sequence joins TRBV11-1 and TRBJ2-1, with 12 bases matching TRBD2. Germline CDR1 reads SGHAT; CDR2 reads FQDESV (reference sequence). Trimming took 0 bases from V and 7 from J; bases not matched to a gene: 22. The CDR3 consists of 22 residues. The CDR3 region has the DNA TGTGCCAGCAGCTTAGCTTGGGACAGTCGGGGACTAGCGGGCCGCGGGAAGAATGAGCAGTTCTTC. Protein sequence: CASSLAWDSRGLAGRGKNEQFF. Full variable domain (rest looked up from reference TRBV11-1 and TRBJ2-1): EAEVAQSPRYKITEKSQAVAFWCDPISGHATLYWYRQILGQGPELLVQFQDESVVDDSQLPKDRFSAERLKGVDSTLKIQPAELGDSAMYLCASSLAWDSRGLAGRGKNEQFFGPGTRLTVL.

This clonotype was picked up many times. The chain employs TRBV4-1 and TRBJ2-1; D gene unclear. The CDR3 covers 13 residues. Germline V gene lookup returns CDR1 MGHRA and CDR2 YSYEKL. Trimming took 3 bases from V and 9 from J, leaving 12 bases between them. Here the CDR3 reads CASSHTVGSEQFF. The CDR3, as DNA: TGCGCCAGCAGCCACACCGTAGGTAGTGAGCAGTTCTTC.

This clonotype turned up a few times. The chain combines TRBV7-2 with TRBJ2-2, with D unclear. V was clipped by 1 base and J by 0 bases, with 9 bases between them. Germline CDR1 is SGHTA and CDR2 is FQGNSA. This CDR3 contains 16 residues. CDR3 in amino acids: CASSLELSANTGELFF. In DNA, the CDR3 is TGTGCCAGCAGCTTAGAGTTGTCAGCGAACACCGGGGAGCTGTTTTTT. The entire variable domain, with the rest obtained from reference TRBV7-2 and TRBJ2-2, is as follows: GAGVSQSPSNKVTEKGKDVELRCDPISGHTALYWYRQSLGQGLEFLIYFQGNSAPDKSGLPSDRFSAERTGGSVSTLTIQRTQQEDSAVYLCASSLELSANTGELFFGEGSRLTVL.

DNA for the CDR3: TGTGCCAGCAGCTTAGTCTCGGGGGCTGGCGGAAACACCATATATTTT. Translation: CASSLVSGAGGNTIYF. V is TRBV7-2 and J is TRBJ1-3, with D perhaps matching TRBD1 (6 bases). CDR1 SGHTA and CDR2 FQGNSA come from the germline V gene. V was shortened by 1 base and J by 4 bases, with 14 bases between the two germline ends. This CDR3 is 16 amino acids long.

This clonotype was counted a few times. CDR3: CASSEAPGTPNPTF. CDR3 nucleotide sequence: TGTGCCAGCAGTGAAGCCCCGGGGACACCAAATCCCACCTTC. This rearrangement joins TRBV25-1 to TRBJ1-2; TRBD1 might be the D (6 bases). The V end was cut by 2 bases, the J end by 13 bases, with 20 bases between. Germline V gene lookup returns CDR1 MGHDK and CDR2 SYGVNS. The CDR3 contains 14 residues.

This clonotype was recorded at least ten times. The chain employs TRBV12-3 or TRBV12-4 and TRBJ1-2, with D uncertain. The V and J ends lost 3 bases and 8 bases respectively, with 16 bases between them. The length of the CDR3 is 14 residues. The CDR3 reads CASSLRSPARGYTF. The CDR3 DNA is TGTGCCAGCAGTTTGAGGAGTCCAGCGAGGGGCTACACCTTC.

In this sample, this clonotype turned up many times. The chain combines TRBV5-5 with TRBJ2-1; D uncertain. The CDR3 is 12 amino acids. With 1 base removed from V and 8 bases from J, the gap between germline ends came to 7 bases. Germline loops: CDR1 SGHKS, CDR2 YYEKEE (reference sequence). The CDR3 coding sequence is TGTGCCAGCAGCTTGATTAGGTATGAGCAGTTCTTC. Translated: CASSLIRYEQFF.

The chain links TRBV3-1 to TRBJ2-7; 10 bases are a match to TRBD2. Germline V CDR1 and CDR2: LGHDT, YNNKEL (reference sequence). V was clipped by 1 base and J by 5 bases; unmatched bases: 2. The CDR3 is 14 amino acids. DNA of the CDR3: TGTGCCAGCAGCCAAGCCCTAGCGGGAGACGAGCAGTACTTC. Protein product: CASSQALAGDEQYF.

At least ten counts were recorded for this clonotype. The chain recombines TRBV3-1 with TRBJ1-1; 7 bases are shared with TRBD1. Per germline, CDR1 LGHDT and CDR2 YNNKEL (reference sequence). V gave up 4 bases and J gave up 12 bases; unmatched junction bases: 14. The CDR3 covers 14 residues. CDR3 amino acids: CASSPTGSSEGTFF. CDR3 coding DNA: TGTGCCAGCAGCCCGACAGGGTCGAGTGAGGGAACTTTCTTT.

In this sample, this clonotype turned up a few times. The chain carries TRBV12-3 or TRBV12-4 and TRBJ2-5; D gene ambiguous. Trimming stripped 0 bases from V and 5 bases from J, with 13 bases between. The CDR3 extends over 15 amino acids. CDR3 nucleotides: TGTGCCAGCAGTTTAGCGCTCAATACGGGCGAGACCCAGTACTTC. It codes for CASSLALNTGETQYF.

This clonotype was recorded many times. V and J are TRBV7-8 and TRBJ2-5; 9 bases line up with TRBD1. The CDR3 contains 16 residues. Germline V gives CDR1 SGHVS, CDR2 FQNEAQ. The V gene end was trimmed by 5 bases and the J gene end by 3 bases; junction bases not matched to a gene: 10. The CDR3 DNA is TGTGCCAGCAGCCCAATTCCGGGACAGGGCGAAGAGACCCAGTACTTC. It translates to CASSPIPGQGEETQYF.

This clonotype was seen a handful of times. The rearrangement joins TRBV27 to TRBJ2-5; 10 bases are shared with TRBD1. Germline CDR1 is MNHEY and CDR2 is SMNVEV (reference sequence). The CDR3 loop spans 17 amino acids. The ends lost 10 bases at V and 5 bases at J; junction bases unmatched: 19. This CDR3 is CATRNLLTGGFPETQYF. For the CDR3, the DNA is TGTGCCACCCGAAACCTTTTGACAGGGGGCTTTCCGGAGACCCAGTACTTC.

With regard to this clonotype: Just one base apart from a much larger clone, this may be a read error. The chain employs TRBV7-9 and TRBJ2-7, with 7 bases lining up with TRBD1. J gave up 3 bases and V 5 bases, and 10 bases lay outside the gene matches. The CDR3 spans 15 residues. Germline CDR1 SEHNR, CDR2 FQNEAQ (reference sequence). The CDR3: CASSPRDSEDYEQYF. CDR3 coding DNA: TGTGCCAGCAGCCCTCGGGACAGTGAGGACTACGAGCAGTACTTC.

This clonotype has at least ten counts. The gene calls are TRBV28 and TRBJ2-7, with a weak D call TRBD2 (6 bases). The CDR3 is 16 amino acids. Germline V gives CDR1 MDHEN, CDR2 SYDVKM. Trimming took 3 bases from V and 0 from J, leaving 15 bases between them. DNA for the CDR3: TGTGCCAGCAGTTTTGTAGGGACTCTAAGCTCCTACGAGCAGTACTTC. It yields the protein CASSFVGTLSSYEQYF.

The chain employs TRBV10-2 and TRBJ2-1; 12 positions match TRBD2. J was trimmed by 6 bases and V by 6 bases; bases with no gene match: 3. Germline V gene data show CDR1 as WSHSY and CDR2 as SAAADI. The CDR3 runs to 14 residues. CDR3 in DNA: TGCGCCAGCAGGACTAGCGGGGGACGCAATGAGCAGTTCTTC. It encodes CASRTSGGRNEQFF.

There are many counts of this clonotype. The rearrangement joins TRBV12-3 or TRBV12-4 to TRBJ2-7; D ambiguous. Trimming cost V 1 base and J 4 bases, with 8 bases left between them. The CDR3 totals 13 residues. The chain's CDR3 is CASSLGLGYEQYV. CDR3 nucleotide sequence: TGTGCCAGCAGTTTAGGGTTAGGTTACGAGCAGTACGTC.

This clonotype was seen ten or more times. The V gene is TRBV5-1, the J gene TRBJ2-4, with 14 bases that match TRBD2. This CDR3 is 18 amino acids long. Germline lookup yields CDR1 SGHRS and CDR2 YFSETQ. V was clipped by 4 bases and J by 3 bases; unmatched bases: 9. This CDR3 is CASSTGLAGGDGKNIQYF. The CDR3 coding sequence is TGCGCCAGCAGCACAGGACTAGCGGGGGGAGATGGCAAAAACATTCAGTACTTC. Full variable domain (remainder filled in from reference TRBV5-1 and TRBJ2-4): KAGVTQTPRYLIKTRGQQVTLSCSPISGHRSVSWYQQTPGQGLQFLFEYFSETQRNKGNFPGRFSGRQFSNSRSEMNVSTLELGDSALYLCASSTGLAGGDGKNIQYFGAGTRLSVL.

This clonotype was observed at least ten times. The chain joins TRBV12-3 or TRBV12-4 to TRBJ2-3; D gene ambiguous. V was shortened by 7 bases and J by 7 bases, with 9 bases between the two germline ends. The CDR3 totals 11 residues. The CDR3 DNA sequence: TGTGCCAGCACCTTGGGTCATACGCAGTATTTT. Translated: CASTLGHTQYF.

The V call is TRBV28, the J call TRBJ2-7; D is uncertain. This CDR3 is built from 13 residues. CDR1 is MDHEN, CDR2 SYDVKM, per germline. The V and J ends lost 8 bases and 1 base respectively, with 12 bases between them. The DNA of the CDR3 is TGTGCCAGCGGGCGTCCCAATTCCTACGAGCAGTACGTC. This codes for CASGRPNSYEQYV.

This clonotype was seen at least ten times. The chain couples TRBV20-1 to TRBJ1-1; tentative D call: TRBD1 (6 bases). The CDR3 runs to 14 residues. Trimming took 5 bases from V and 5 from J, leaving 18 bases between them. Germline CDR1 DFQATT, CDR2 SNEGSKA (reference sequence). Here the CDR3 DNA reads TGCAGTGCTCCCCTAGCAGGGGAGTGGACTGAAGCTTTCTTT. It translates to CSAPLAGEWTEAFF.

This clonotype was counted ten times or more. V usage is TRBV29-1 and J usage is TRBJ1-2; 9 bases agree with TRBD1. With V trimmed by 5 bases and J by 2 bases, 6 bases remained unmatched. The CDR3 consists of 14 residues. The germline V gene encodes CDR1 SQVTM and CDR2 ANQGSEA. The CDR3 DNA reads TGCAGCGTTACCCCCGGGACAGGGAACTATGGCTACACCTTC. It specifies CSVTPGTGNYGYTF.

V usage is TRBV5-5 and J usage is TRBJ2-7; no clear D gene. This CDR3 comprises 15 residues. Trimming shortened V by 1 base and J by 0 bases, and 11 bases separated the two germline ends. The germline V gene encodes CDR1 SGHKS and CDR2 YYEKEE (reference sequence). The CDR3: CASSLTSTYSYEQYV. The CDR3 coding sequence is TGTGCCAGCAGCTTGACCTCGACTTACTCCTACGAGCAGTACGTC.